This T cell receptor (beta chain) was obtained from a study of T cell responses to AZD1222 COVID-19 vaccine. General observations from the study: Repertoires were obtained only post-peak T cell response.

The germline gives CDR1 SGHRS, CDR2 YFSETQ. This CDR3 has 14 amino acids. V lost 3 bases, J lost 5 bases, and 5 bases stayed unmatched. Clones were sequenced by immunoSEQ multiplex PCR, and TCRdb holds only the in-frame ones, with some missing. The sample consists of about 81,000 clones, 90% of them appearing once. Of note for this clone: Antigen unknown.

The source of this sequence is an adult who received the AZD1222 COVID-19 vaccine. This chain links TRBV5-1 with TRBJ1-2, with TRBD1 identical over 9 bases. This specimen was peripheral blood, taken 28 days after the second AZD1222 dose. The CDR3 region is CASSSGTGWYGYTF. CDR3 DNA sequence: TGCGCCAGCAGCTCCGGGACAGGGTGGTATGGCTACACCTTC.